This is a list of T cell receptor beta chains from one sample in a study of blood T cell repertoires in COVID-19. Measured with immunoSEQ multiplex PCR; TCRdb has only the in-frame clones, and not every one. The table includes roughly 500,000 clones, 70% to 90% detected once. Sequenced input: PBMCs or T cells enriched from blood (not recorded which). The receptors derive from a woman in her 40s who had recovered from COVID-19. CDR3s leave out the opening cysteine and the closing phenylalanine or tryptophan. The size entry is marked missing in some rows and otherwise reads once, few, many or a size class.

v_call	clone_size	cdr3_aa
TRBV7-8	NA	ASSSPVDSYEQY
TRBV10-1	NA	ASSGTGEETQY
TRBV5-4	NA	ASSGQDQETQY
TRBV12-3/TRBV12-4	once	ATASSVDGYT
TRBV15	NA	ATSRRTSSDTQY
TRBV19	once	ASSVTGGYEQY
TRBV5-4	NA	ASSFLGLEGSYEQY
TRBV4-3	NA	ASSQSLAGVTGELF
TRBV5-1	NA	ASSQTGGGQPQH
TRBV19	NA	ATKRGVRTSEDYGYT
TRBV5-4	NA	ASSPHGEETQY
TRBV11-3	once	ASRTGVNTEAF
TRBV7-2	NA	ASSRTGTYLYEQY
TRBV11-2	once	ASSLELAGGPYEQY
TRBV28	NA	ASSRGQPQH
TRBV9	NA	ASRGTGRYSPLH
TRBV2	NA	ASKMGQGNTIY
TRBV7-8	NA	ASSLRTDHQDTDTQY
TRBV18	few	ASSRLGQTPGELF
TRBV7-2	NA	ASSYLGGGQIFQETQY
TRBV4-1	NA	ASSLNRGQRVTEAF
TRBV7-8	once	ASSAASGGLTNEKLF
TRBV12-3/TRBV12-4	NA	ASSGSGYGYT
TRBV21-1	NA	APLGSPHSNQPQH
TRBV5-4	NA	ASSAGLAGVSYEQY
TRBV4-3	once	ASSSRDREGYGYT
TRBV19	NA	ASSIVADRAEQF
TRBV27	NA	ASQLGGTINEQY
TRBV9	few	ASSVGTQGGEETQY
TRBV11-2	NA	ASSLGDSLGQPQH
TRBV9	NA	ASTDIGSMDEQF
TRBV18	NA	ASSPPGSQSTDTQY
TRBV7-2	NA	ASSLLALTGGTDTQY
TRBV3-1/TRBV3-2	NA	ASSSGTVFSYEQY
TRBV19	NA	ASGESGSLYNEQF
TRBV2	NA	ASSSKGLEVGNEQF
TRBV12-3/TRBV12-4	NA	ASAWEGTGQYT
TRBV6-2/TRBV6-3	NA	ASSLTGDQPQH
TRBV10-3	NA	AISELTNYGYT
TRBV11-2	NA	ASSQQGNTEAF
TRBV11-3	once	ASSLGLYNEQF
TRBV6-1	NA	ASSDDPGQGAIY
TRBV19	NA	ASHTSGSTDTQY
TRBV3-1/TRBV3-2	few	ASSLGTLQDGELF
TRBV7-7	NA	ASSLAGGANTGELF
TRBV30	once	AWSNQGAGSQPQH
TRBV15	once	ATSRDRDFYEQY
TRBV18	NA	ASSPPRGRQWTGELF